The clone carrying this T cell receptor beta chain was counted many times. What it binds is not known. The source material, RNA transcripts, was used to amplify TCR beta CDR3 regions. HTBI primers were the set used in a first-round RT-PCR of the TCR CDR3. One entry per CDR3 protein, called by TCRdb with MiXCR from the multiplex PCR reads. This sample has about 500,000 distinct CDR3 sequences, with roughly 18% found just once. Per the germline V gene, CDR1 is SGHRS and CDR2 is YFSETQ. V was trimmed by 3 bases and J by 0 bases, leaving 10 bases between them. This CDR3 comprises 14 residues. These data come from a study of T cells in Graves' hyperthyroidism and ophthalmopathy. A patient was excluded if there was uncontrolled infection, other autoimmune disease, pregnancy or lactation. Extraction of PBMCs used roughly 9.6 ml of fresh peripheral blood. Study outcomes and limitations: Appearing also in blood were most of the thyroid clonotypes expanded above 0.001.

The chain joins TRBV5-1 to TRBJ2-7; a possible D gene is TRBD2 (5 bases). This clonotype was sampled from a woman aged 18 to 35 with Graves' ophthalmopathy. Sequenced: blood. CDR3 amino acids: CASSSVSDSYEQYF. The CDR3 bases are TGCGCCAGCAGCTCCGTTAGCGACTCCTACGAGCAGTACTTC.